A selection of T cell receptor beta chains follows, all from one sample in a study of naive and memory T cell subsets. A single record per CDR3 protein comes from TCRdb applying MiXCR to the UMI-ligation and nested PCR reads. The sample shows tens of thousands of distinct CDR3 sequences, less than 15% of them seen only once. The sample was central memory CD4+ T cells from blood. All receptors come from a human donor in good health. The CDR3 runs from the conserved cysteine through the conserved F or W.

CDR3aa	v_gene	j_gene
CASSLGVNPGNQPQHF	TRBV5-8	TRBJ1-5
CSALLDWPRGTDTQYF	TRBV20-1	TRBJ2-3
CASSQVGGEKLFF	TRBV4-2	TRBJ1-4
CASRSGGARTEAFF	TRBV5-6	TRBJ1-1
CATSREGDHWARQGTNEKLFF	TRBV15	TRBJ1-4
CASSESRTGGKDTQYF	TRBV10-1	TRBJ2-3
CASSLQGGNQPQHF	TRBV12-3/TRBV12-4	TRBJ1-5
CASSSGLPTYEQYF	TRBV28	TRBJ2-7
CASSYPRPPNEQFF	TRBV7-2	TRBJ2-1
CSASPSYNEQFF	TRBV20-1	TRBJ2-1
CAWSRGTATTDTQYF	TRBV30	TRBJ2-3
CASSLSPYLGTVGDQPQHF	TRBV28	TRBJ1-5
CASSFQQSGGELFF	TRBV11-2	TRBJ2-2
CASSVGMGGRAIYEQYF	TRBV9	TRBJ2-7
CASTRDSSYNEQFF	TRBV6-2/TRBV6-3	TRBJ2-1
CASSLVGAGIRGEQYF	TRBV5-1	TRBJ2-7
CSAVGNTGELFF	TRBV20-1	TRBJ2-2
CASSLFGANTDTQYF	TRBV5-1	TRBJ2-3
CASSSGTGGALSSGNYGYTF	TRBV5-4	TRBJ1-2
CAWSDPGQGARREKLFF	TRBV30	TRBJ1-4
CASSHRGQGSRWSDGYTF	TRBV6-2/TRBV6-3	TRBJ1-2
CASSFQRDTTDTQYF	TRBV7-2	TRBJ2-3
CASSQSSYEQYF	TRBV7-2	TRBJ2-7
CSASLSLGAGIQETQYF	TRBV20-1	TRBJ2-5
CASSKSVAGSESWRETQYF	TRBV21-1	TRBJ2-5
CASSLTQVSGPATNEKLFF	TRBV7-9	TRBJ1-4
CSAREPLAGSYEQYF	TRBV20-1	TRBJ2-7
CASSFGQVQETQYF	TRBV5-1	TRBJ2-5
CASSPRQGAVTGELFF	TRBV7-2	TRBJ2-2
CASSESKAGSSGPQHF	TRBV10-2	TRBJ1-5
CAINRRDNDYEQYF	TRBV10-3	TRBJ2-7